The clone carrying this T cell receptor beta chain was seen a handful of times. V was trimmed by 8 bases and J by 0 bases, leaving 10 bases between them. CDR3 length: 14 amino acids. CDR1 MDHEN and CDR2 SYDVKM come from the germline V gene. With iRepertoire HTBI primers and Arm-PCR of CDR3 regions, TCR beta libraries were built. One entry per CDR3 protein, called by TCRdb with MiXCR from the multiplex PCR reads. The sample has 350,000 to 550,000 distinct CDR3 sequences; over 15% are singletons. Time point in this sample: newly diagnosed GD, antithyroid drugs for less than 3 months. Researchers made the TCR library from RNA that was extracted from PBMCs. This sample is part of a study of regulatory T cells in long-lasting Graves disease. These data were also filed under a second study, of T cells in Graves' hyperthyroidism and ophthalmopathy. From that second work: No ophthalmopathy progression within 18 months constituted stable Graves' hyperthyroidism.

Sequenced here: peripheral blood mononuclear cells (PBMCs), sampled at new diagnosis, from a patient treated with antithyroid drugs. The source is a woman aged 18-35 years with Graves disease. The chain recombines TRBV28 with TRBJ1-4; a weak D match, TRBD1 (6 bases). The CDR3 sequence: CASQTGTTNEKLFF. CDR3 in DNA: TGTGCCAGCCAAACAGGGACAACTAATGAAAAACTGTTTTTT.